The T cell receptor beta chain described here comes from a study of graft-versus-host responses after intestinal transplantation. Study information: Each recipient received a multivisceral, liver-intestinal, or isolated intestinal graft. Recipients uniformly received anti-thymocyte globulin induction, followed by tacrolimus and steroids for two to four years. Findings of the study overall: Ileal or blood samples showed some GvH clones first, and such clones were also found in recipient marrow. Some patients had graft-donor T cell macrochimerism. In their allografts, the ratios of graft-versus-host to host-versus-graft T cell clones were high.

The CDR3 is made up of 12 amino acids. V was trimmed by 3 bases and J by 4 bases, leaving 6 bases between them. The V gene's germline CDR1 is MDHEN and CDR2 SYDVKM. In the case of this clone: Its antigen remains unknown.

Measured with immunoSEQ multiplex PCR; TCRdb has only the in-frame clones, and not every one. The table shows about 110,000 clones, with around 92% occurring only once. The chain recombines TRBV28 with TRBJ1-2; a weak D match, TRBD1 (6 bases). The TCR sequence derives from a human donor who was the organ donor for an intestinal transplant. Sample: unstimulated CD8+ T cells sorted from spleen or lymph node cells, taken before transplant. The CDR3, as DNA: TGTGCCAGCAGTTTGGACAGCTATGGCTACACCTTC. Amino acids: CASSLDSYGYTF.